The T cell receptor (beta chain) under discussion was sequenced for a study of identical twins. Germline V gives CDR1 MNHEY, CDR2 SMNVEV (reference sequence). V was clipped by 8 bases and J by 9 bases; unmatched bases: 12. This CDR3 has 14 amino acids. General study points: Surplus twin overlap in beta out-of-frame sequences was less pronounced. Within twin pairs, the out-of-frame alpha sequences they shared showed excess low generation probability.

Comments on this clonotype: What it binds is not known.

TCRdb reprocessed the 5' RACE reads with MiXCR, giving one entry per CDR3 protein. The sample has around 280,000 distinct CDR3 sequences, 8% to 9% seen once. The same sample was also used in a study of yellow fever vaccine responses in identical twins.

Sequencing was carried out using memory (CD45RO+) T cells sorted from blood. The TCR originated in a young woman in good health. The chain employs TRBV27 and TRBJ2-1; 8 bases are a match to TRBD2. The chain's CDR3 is CASHQAGVFIEQFF. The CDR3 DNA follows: TGTGCCAGCCATCAAGCGGGAGTCTTTATTGAGCAGTTCTTC.